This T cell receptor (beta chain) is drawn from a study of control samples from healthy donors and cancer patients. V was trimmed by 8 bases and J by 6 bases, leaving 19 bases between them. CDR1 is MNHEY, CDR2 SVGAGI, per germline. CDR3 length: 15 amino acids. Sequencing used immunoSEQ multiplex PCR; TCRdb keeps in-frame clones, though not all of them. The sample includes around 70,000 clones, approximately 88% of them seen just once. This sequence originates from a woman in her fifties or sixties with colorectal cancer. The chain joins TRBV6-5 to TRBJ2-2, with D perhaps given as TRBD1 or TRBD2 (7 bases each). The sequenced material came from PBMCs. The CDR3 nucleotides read TGTGCCAGCGCCTCCCGCAGGGGGGGGGCCGGGGAGCTGTTTTTT. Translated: CASASRRGGAGELFF.